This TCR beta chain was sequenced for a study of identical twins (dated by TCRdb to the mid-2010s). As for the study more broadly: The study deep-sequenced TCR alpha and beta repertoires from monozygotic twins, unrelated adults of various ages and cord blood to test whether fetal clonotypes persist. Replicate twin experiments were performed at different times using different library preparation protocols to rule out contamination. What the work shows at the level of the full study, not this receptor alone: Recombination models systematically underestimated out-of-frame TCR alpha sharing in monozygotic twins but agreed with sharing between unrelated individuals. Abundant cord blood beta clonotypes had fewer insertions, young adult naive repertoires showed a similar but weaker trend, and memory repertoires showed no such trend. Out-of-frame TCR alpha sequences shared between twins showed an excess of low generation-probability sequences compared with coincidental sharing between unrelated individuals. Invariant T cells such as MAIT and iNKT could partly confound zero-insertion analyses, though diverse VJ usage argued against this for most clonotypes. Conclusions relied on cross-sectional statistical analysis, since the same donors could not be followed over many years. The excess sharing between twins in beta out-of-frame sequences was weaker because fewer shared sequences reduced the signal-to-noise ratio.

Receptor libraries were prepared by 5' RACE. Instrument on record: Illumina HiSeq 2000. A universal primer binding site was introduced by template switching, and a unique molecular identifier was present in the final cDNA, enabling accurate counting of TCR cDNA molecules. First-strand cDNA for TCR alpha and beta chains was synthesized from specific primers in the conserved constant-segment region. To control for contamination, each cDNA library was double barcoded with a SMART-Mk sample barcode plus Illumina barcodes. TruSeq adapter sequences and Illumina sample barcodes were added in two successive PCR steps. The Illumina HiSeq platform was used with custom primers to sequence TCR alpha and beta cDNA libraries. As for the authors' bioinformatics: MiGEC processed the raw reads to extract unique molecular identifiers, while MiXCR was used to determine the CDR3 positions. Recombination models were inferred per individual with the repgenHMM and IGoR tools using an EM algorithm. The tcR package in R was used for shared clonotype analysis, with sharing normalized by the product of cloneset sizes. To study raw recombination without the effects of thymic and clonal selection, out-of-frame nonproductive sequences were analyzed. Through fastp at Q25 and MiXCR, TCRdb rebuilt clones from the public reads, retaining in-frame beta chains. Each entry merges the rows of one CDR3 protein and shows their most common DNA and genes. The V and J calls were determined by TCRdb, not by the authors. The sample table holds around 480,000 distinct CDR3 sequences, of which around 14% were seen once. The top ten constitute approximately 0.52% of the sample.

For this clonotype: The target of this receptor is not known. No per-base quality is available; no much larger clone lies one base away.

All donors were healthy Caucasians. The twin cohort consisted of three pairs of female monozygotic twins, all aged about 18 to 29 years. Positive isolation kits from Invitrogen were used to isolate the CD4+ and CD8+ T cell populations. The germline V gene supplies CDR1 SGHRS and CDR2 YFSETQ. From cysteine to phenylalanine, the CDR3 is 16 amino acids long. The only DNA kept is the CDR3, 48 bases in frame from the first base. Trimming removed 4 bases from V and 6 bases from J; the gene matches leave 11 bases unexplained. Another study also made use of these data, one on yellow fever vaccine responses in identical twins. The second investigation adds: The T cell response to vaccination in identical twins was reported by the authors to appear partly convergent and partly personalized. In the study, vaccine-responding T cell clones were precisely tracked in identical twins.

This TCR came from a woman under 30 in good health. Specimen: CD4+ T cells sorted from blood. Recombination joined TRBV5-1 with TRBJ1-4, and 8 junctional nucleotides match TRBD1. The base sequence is TGCGCCAGCAGCACTGGGACAGGCGGAATTTATGAAAAACTGTTTTTT. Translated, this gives CASSTGTGGIYEKLFF.